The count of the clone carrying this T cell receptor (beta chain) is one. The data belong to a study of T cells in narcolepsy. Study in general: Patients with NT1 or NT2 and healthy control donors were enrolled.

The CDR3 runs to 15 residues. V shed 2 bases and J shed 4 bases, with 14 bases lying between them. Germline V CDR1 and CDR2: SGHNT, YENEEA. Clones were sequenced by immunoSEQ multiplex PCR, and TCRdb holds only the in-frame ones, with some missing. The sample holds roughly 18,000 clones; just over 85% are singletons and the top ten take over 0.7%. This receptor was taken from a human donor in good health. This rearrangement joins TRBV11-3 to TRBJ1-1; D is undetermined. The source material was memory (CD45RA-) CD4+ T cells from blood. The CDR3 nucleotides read TGTGCCAGCAGCTTACAGGTCACAAAGGTCACTGAAGCTTTCTTT. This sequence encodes CASSLQVTKVTEAFF.